Sequencing of this T cell receptor beta chain was carried out in a study of cytotoxic CD8 clonotypes in ibrutinib-treated CLL (dated by TCRdb to about 2021). Looking at the study overall: The cohort included about 15 treatment-naive and about a dozen relapsed/refractory patients; around 17 were IGHV unmutated. Partial responses were observed in about 25 patients and complete responses in 2; after a median follow-up of roughly 62 months, remission was maintained in roughly 14 patients and progression was observed in about twelve. Samples at response were collected after a median of 12 months of treatment, with a range of roughly 6 to 40 months. An average of roughly 270,000 productive templates and 80,000 to 100,000 productive rearrangements was obtained per sample. Of the 90 or so participants in the trial, approximately 26 had longitudinal samples available. Cryopreserved peripheral blood mononuclear cells were collected before treatment, at response, and at either disease progression or sustained remission. Patients were still on ibrutinib when every remission and progressive disease sample was collected.

Findings and caveats that apply to the study as a whole: Sampling times were not matched between patients in sustained remission and patients whose disease was progressing, and lymph node repertoires were not examined. Clonality rose at ibrutinib response, remained stable during sustained remission, and dropped back toward baseline at progression. Baseline clonality exceeded that of age-matched healthy donors and correlated strongly with circulating CD8+ T-cell counts. Public clonotypes were found to be uncommon and were observed to contract or remain stable during treatment; the increase in clonality was shown to reflect expansion of private clonotypes at ibrutinib response.

The cysteine opens and the phenylalanine closes a CDR3 of 15 amino acids. Here the CDR3 DNA is all that survives: 45 bases in frame from base 1. The trim is 7 bases for V and 0 bases for J, with a gap of 16 bases between the germline ends. Reading the germline V gene gives CDR1 LGHNA and CDR2 YSLEER. Regarding this clone: The target of this receptor is not known. Base qualities are not at hand, and no much larger clone is one base apart.

What this sample's time point label stands for: more than 10 months on ibrutinib. Around 2 micrograms of genomic DNA were extracted from cryopreserved PBMCs for TCR beta library preparation. Longitudinal blood samples from CLL patients on ibrutinib monotherapy underwent high-throughput TCR beta sequencing. The patients took part in an open-label, single-center phase 2 trial of ibrutinib monotherapy. Each clonotype received, on average, 10x coverage in deep resolution sequencing performed on a MiSeq, where the target depth lay between 1 in 1 million and 1 in 200,000 T cells. TCR beta libraries were generated with the immunoSEQ hsTCRB Kit. As for the original processing: ImmunoSEQ Data Assistant and ImmunoSEQ Analyzer were used for data analysis, and V, D and J genes were assigned according to IMGT definitions. Clonality, with values ranging from 0 to 1, was calculated as one minus the normalized Shannon entropy of productive rearrangement frequencies. Only overrepresented clonotypes making up at least 0.05% of each patient's repertoire were included in the public clonotype analysis. About a dozen age-matched healthy donor repertoires from immuneACCESS served as clonality controls. Drawn from immuneACCESS, this table holds only the in-frame rearrangements with V and J called that TCRdb kept. Clones are partly lost; checked studies trace under half to an unresolved V gene and leave the rest unexplained. The DNA was the basis for D and trimming; V, J and clone size are from that table. This sample comprises 130,000 or so clones, 79% of them detected only once. Clones ranked in the top ten supply over 10% of the sample.

The V and J segments used are TRBV4-3 and TRBJ2-7; the best D guess is TRBD1, with 5 bases matching. Sequences were derived from PBMCs, sampled after 12 months of ibrutinib treatment. This TCR derives from a human donor with chronic lymphocytic leukemia. The nucleotide sequence is TGCGCCAGCACCCCTTCGACAGTGAGCTCCTACGAGCAGTACTTC. Its protein product is CASTPSTVSSYEQYF.